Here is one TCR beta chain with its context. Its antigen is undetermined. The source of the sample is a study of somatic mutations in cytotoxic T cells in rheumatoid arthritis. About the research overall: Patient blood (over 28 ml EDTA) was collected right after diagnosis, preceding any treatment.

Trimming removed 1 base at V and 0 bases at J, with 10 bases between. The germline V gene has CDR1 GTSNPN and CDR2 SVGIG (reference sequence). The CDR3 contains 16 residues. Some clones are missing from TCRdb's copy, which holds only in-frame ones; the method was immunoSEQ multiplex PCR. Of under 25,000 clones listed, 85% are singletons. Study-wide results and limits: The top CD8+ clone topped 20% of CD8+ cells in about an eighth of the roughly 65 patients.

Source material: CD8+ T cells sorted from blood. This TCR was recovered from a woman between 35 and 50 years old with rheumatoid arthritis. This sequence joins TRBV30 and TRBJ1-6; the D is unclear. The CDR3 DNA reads TGTGCCTGGAGTGACCCCGGGAGCTCCTATAATTCACCCCTCCACTTT. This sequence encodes CAWSDPGSSYNSPLHF.